This T cell receptor (beta chain) was captured by sequencing in a study of breast tumors, draining lymph nodes, adjacent tissues. Study-wide points: Compared with basal-like, luminal-like tumors shared significantly more repertoire with nontumor tissue. That most tumor T cells come from lymph nodes remained unproven. Compared with lymph nodes, tumors were less diverse; compared with nontumor tissue, more. Findings are consistent with lymph node origin and intratumoral expansion of most tumor T cells.

Samples came from axillary lymph nodes draining the breast cancer. With V trimmed by 7 bases and J by 8 bases, 11 bases remained unmatched. The germline V gene encodes CDR1 LNHDA and CDR2 SQIVND (reference sequence). The CDR3 spans 15 residues. This clonotype was observed at least ten times. Antigen: not known. A single record per CDR3 protein comes from TCRdb applying MiXCR to the multiplex PCR reads. The table shows about 80,000 distinct CDR3 sequences, with roughly 19% occurring only once. Sequencing used axillary lymph node tissue. The rearrangement joins TRBV19 to TRBJ2-1; 10 bases are shared with TRBD2. The origin of this receptor is a female donor with breast cancer. Some clones in this sample may be carry-over from other donors' samples. The CDR3 nucleotides are TGTGCCAGTAAACCAGCGGGAGGGATAAGGGATGAGCAGTTCTTC. This sequence encodes CASKPAGGIRDEQFF. Variable domain in full (rest from reference TRBV19 and TRBJ2-1): DGGITQSPKYLFRKEGQNVTLSCEQNLNHDAMYWYRQDPGQGLRLIYYSQIVNDFQKGDIAEGYSVSREKKESFPLTVTSAQKNPTAFYLCASKPAGGIRDEQFFGPGTRLTVL.